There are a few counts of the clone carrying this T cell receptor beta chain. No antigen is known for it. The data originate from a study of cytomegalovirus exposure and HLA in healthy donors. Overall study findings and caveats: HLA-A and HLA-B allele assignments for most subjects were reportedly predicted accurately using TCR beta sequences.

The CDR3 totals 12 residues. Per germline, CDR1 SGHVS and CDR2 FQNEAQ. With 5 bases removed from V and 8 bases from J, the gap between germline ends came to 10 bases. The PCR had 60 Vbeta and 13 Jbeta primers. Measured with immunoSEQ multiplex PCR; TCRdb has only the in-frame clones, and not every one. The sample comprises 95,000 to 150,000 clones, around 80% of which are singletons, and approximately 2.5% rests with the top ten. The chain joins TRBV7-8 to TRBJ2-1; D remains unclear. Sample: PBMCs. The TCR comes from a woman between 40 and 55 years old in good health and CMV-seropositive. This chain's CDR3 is CASSQEVDEQFF. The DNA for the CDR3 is TGTGCCAGCAGCCAAGAGGTGGATGAGCAGTTCTTC.